The entry that follows covers one T cell receptor beta chain sequence. Its cognate antigen is unknown. RNA extraction and reverse transcription yielded cDNA as sequencing template. Here immunoSEQ multiplex PCR was the method, and the copy in TCRdb shows in-frame clones only, minus some. The data contain a few hundred thousand clones, less than 80% of them singletons. The data belong to a study of CD8+ T cells in alopecia areata. Looking at the study overall: Tofacitinib exposure lasted 6 to 18 months, followed by 6 months off drug.

Notes on the study in general: Affected lesional scalp, above all in alopecia totalis/universalis, was more clonal than normal scalp.

From alopecia areata patients, lesional scalp punch biopsies and peripheral blood were collected. Investigators sorted PBMCs to obtain both CD4+ and CD8+ T cells. Germline V lookup: CDR1 SGHRS, CDR2 YFSETQ. This CDR3 has 13 residues. Trimming left V 0 bases short and J 6 bases short, with 7 bases between. The receptor was derived from a human donor with alopecia areata. The specimen was CD4+ T cells sorted from blood, collected at week 0. This chain connects TRBV5-1 to TRBJ2-1; no reliable D call. CDR3 coding DNA: TGCGCCAGCAGCTTGGGTTTCCCCAATGAGCAGTTCTTC. Translated: CASSLGFPNEQFF.